This T cell receptor (beta chain) stems from a study of blood T cell repertoires in COVID-19. Study details: Collection of acute and convalescent COVID-19 samples took place in the United States, Italy and Spain. Sources were T cells, B-cell-depleted T cells, or PBMCs; the material itself was cDNA or gDNA.

Source study methods: Amplification of reference gene primers was used by the study to estimate nucleated cell counts. The repertoire was sequenced with immunoSEQ multiplex PCR; TCRdb's copy has only in-frame clones and lacks some. The V and J calls and the clone size are those of that table, but D and trimming were determined from the DNA. The sample has about 280,000 clones, about nine tenths seen once. This TCR was sampled from a middle-aged woman who had recovered from COVID-19. Sequencing input: peripheral blood.

CDR3: CASSLRAGVAGADTQYF. The CDR3 DNA reads as TGTGCCAGCAGCTTACGCGCCGGGGTAGCGGGAGCAGATACGCAGTATTTT. The genes are TRBV7-3 and TRBJ2-3; 9 bases match TRBD2. The CDR3 runs to 17 residues. The J segment lost 4 bases and the V segment lost 2 bases, leaving 10 bases of the junction unmatched. Germline V CDR1 and CDR2: SGHTA, FQGTGA.